Shown below are 3 T cell receptor beta chains from a single sample sequenced in a study of T cells in Graves' hyperthyroidism and ophthalmopathy. TCR beta CDR3 regions were amplified from RNA. Using the HTBI primer set, a first-round RT-PCR was run on the TCR CDR3. Via MiXCR, TCRdb re-called the multiplex PCR reads, giving one row per CDR3 protein. This sample carries 350,000 or so distinct CDR3 sequences, 15% to 20% of them seen once, and the ten largest clones take around 15%. The sequencing sample was made of blood. The receptors were gathered from a woman aged 40 to 50 with Graves' ophthalmopathy.

This clonotype has at least ten counts. The J gene is TRBJ2-7, the V gene TRBV6-2 or TRBV6-3; D might be TRBD2 (5 bases). Per germline, CDR1 MNHEY and CDR2 SVGEGT. CDR3 size: 17 residues. Trimming shortened V by 0 bases and J by 1 base, and 16 bases separated the two germline ends. The CDR3 sequence is CASSYSYSRDGSYEQYF. CDR3 coding DNA: TGTGCCAGCAGTTACTCGTATTCCCGGGATGGGTCCTACGAGCAGTACTTC.

This clonotype was detected only once. This chain uses TRBV6-1 with TRBJ2-7, with 9 bases lining up with TRBD1. In germline, CDR1 is MNHNS, CDR2 SASEGT. J lost 2 bases, V lost 5 bases, and 7 bases had no gene match. The CDR3 runs 15 residues. The CDR3 coding sequence is TGTGCCAGCAGTCCTGCGGGGACAGGGACCTACGAGCAGTACTTC. Its translation is CASSPAGTGTYEQYF.

In its sample, this clonotype was seen many times. The V call is TRBV20-1, the J call TRBJ2-7, with 9 nucleotides matching TRBD1. CDR1 and CDR2 (germline): DFQATT, SNEGSKA (reference sequence). Trimming removed 7 bases from V and 2 bases from J; junction bases left unmatched: 9. This CDR3 contains 14 residues. CDR3 amino acids: CSGDGTGPPYEQYF. CDR3 in DNA: TGCAGTGGTGATGGGACAGGGCCACCCTACGAGCAGTACTTC.